Included here is one T cell receptor beta chain sequence, with context. TCR beta libraries were built with iRepertoire HTBI primers and Arm-PCR of CDR3 regions. TCRdb reanalysed the multiplex PCR reads using MiXCR and keeps one entry per CDR3 protein. The sample lists some 370,000 distinct CDR3 sequences; less than 25% were seen once. The source of the sample is a study of regulatory T cells in long-lasting Graves disease. Time point of the sample: persistent/refractory GD, antithyroid drugs over 5 years with positive TRAb. The TCR library was made from RNA extracted from PBMCs. The TCR comes from a female donor with Graves disease. The material was peripheral blood mononuclear cells (PBMCs), obtained when the disease was refractory, from a patient treated with antithyroid drugs.

CDR3 nucleotides: TGTGCCAGCAGCTTACGCCCTGCGGCAGTCTACGAGCAGTACTTC. Its translation: CASSLRPAAVYEQYF. The genes are TRBV7-3 and TRBJ2-7; the D is unclear. Germline loops: CDR1 SGHTA, CDR2 FQGTGA. Trimming took 2 bases from V and 3 from J, leaving 14 bases between them. There are 15 residues in the CDR3. Full variable domain (missing parts from reference TRBV7-3 and TRBJ2-7): GAGVSQTPSNKVTEKGKYVELRCDPISGHTALYWYRQSLGQGPEFLIYFQGTGAADDSGLPNDRFFAVRPEGSVSTLKIQRTERGDSAVYLCASSLRPAAVYEQYFGPGTRLTVT.